Below are 8 T cell receptor beta chains sequenced from a single sample in a study of cytomegalovirus exposure and HLA in healthy donors. In the PCR, 60 Vbeta and 13 Jbeta primers were used. The assay was immunoSEQ multiplex PCR, and TCRdb's table has in-frame clones only and misses some. The sample shows about 160,000 clones, more than 65% of them seen only once. The sample comprised PBMCs. The origin of the receptors is a man aged 45-65 years in good health and CMV-seropositive.

The chain combines TRBV2 with TRBJ1-1; 7 bases are shared with TRBD1. CDR3 length equals 15 residues. The J segment lost 2 bases and the V segment lost 6 bases, leaving 9 bases of the junction unmatched. Looked up from germline, CDR1 is SNHLY and CDR2 is FYNNEI. CDR3 region: CASRPDNRGNTEAFF. DNA for the CDR3: TGTGCCAGCAGACCGGACAACAGGGGAAACACTGAAGCTTTCTTT.

The V gene is TRBV7-2, the J gene TRBJ1-2, with 7 bases that match TRBD1. The V gene's germline CDR1 is SGHTA and CDR2 FQGNSA. Losses at the gene ends were 0 bases for V and 6 bases for J; bases not matched to a gene: 7. The CDR3 runs to 15 residues. This chain's CDR3 is CASSLALGRGDGYTF. CDR3 sequence (DNA): TGTGCCAGCAGCTTAGCCCTTGGCAGGGGGGATGGCTACACCTTC.

The rearrangement uses TRBV19 and TRBJ1-4; the D gene is possibly TRBD1 (6 bases). With 7 bases removed from V and 12 bases from J, the gap between germline ends came to 15 bases. The germline V gene encodes CDR1 LNHDA and CDR2 SQIVND (reference sequence). CDR3 length: 12 amino acids. CDR3 loop: CASTSGGLQLFF. CDR3 coding DNA: TGTGCCAGTACATCGGGGGGCCTTCAACTGTTTTTT.

V and J are TRBV28 and TRBJ1-2, with D hard to call. Germline lookup yields CDR1 MDHEN and CDR2 SYDVKM. The CDR3 contains 13 residues. Deletions cut 10 bases from V and 3 bases from J, with 15 bases between. This chain's CDR3 is CATFDGLYYGYTF. The CDR3 DNA follows: TGTGCCACCTTCGATGGGCTGTACTATGGCTACACCTTC.

The chain has TRBV9 and TRBJ1-2; 9 bases are a match to TRBD1. The CDR3 has 12 amino acids. In germline, CDR1 is SGDLS, CDR2 YYNGEE. The trim removed 6 bases at V and 7 bases at J, leaving 4 bases unmatched. The CDR3 DNA reads as TGTGCCAGCACCACGACAGGGGGTGGCTACACCTTC. Its protein is CASTTTGGGYTF.

The chain recombines TRBV5-1 with TRBJ1-5; no clear D gene. This CDR3 is 13 amino acids long. The germline V and J ends were trimmed by 2 bases and 4 bases, with 7 bases remaining between them. Germline assignment: CDR1 SGHRS and CDR2 YFSETQ. This CDR3 reads CASSLGRNQPQHF. CDR3 sequence (DNA): TGCGCCAGCAGCTTAGGGAGAAATCAGCCCCAGCATTTT.

The chain has TRBV7-9 and TRBJ2-1; 9 nucleotides agree with TRBD1. The V segment lost 1 base and the J segment 3 bases; nucleotides outside the gene matches: 10. There are 18 residues in the CDR3. Germline CDR1 and CDR2: SEHNR and FQNEAQ (reference sequence). In nucleotides, the CDR3 is TGTGCCAGCAGCTTAGGAACCGGGACAGGGTTTTTCTACAATGAGCAGTTCTTC. Translation: CASSLGTGTGFFYNEQFF. The full variable domain, in which reference TRBV7-9 and TRBJ2-1 provide the parts outside the CDR3, is DTGVSQNPRHKITKRGQNVTFRCDPISEHNRLYWYRQTLGQGPEFLTYFQNEAQLEKSRLLSDRFSAERPKGSFSTLEIQRTEQGDSAMYLCASSLGTGTGFFYNEQFFGPGTRLTVL.

The chain is built from TRBV27 and TRBJ1-6; TRBD1 matches at 7 bases. Germline V lookup: CDR1 MNHEY, CDR2 SMNVEV (reference sequence). V lost 6 bases, J lost 13 bases, and 15 bases stayed unmatched. This CDR3 region has 15 residues. As DNA, the CDR3 is TGTGCCAGCAGGCCGGGACAGTATAATTCATCTCCCCTCCACTTT. Its translation: CASRPGQYNSSPLHF.